These 20 T cell receptor beta chains share one sample of origin, sequenced in a study of T-cell reconstitution after alpha-beta-depleted transplantation in children listed by TCRdb under 2016. Reading the label with the study, this specimen's treatment or condition is: allogeneic hematopoietic cell transplantation with graft depleted of TCRalphabeta T cells and CD19 B cells. Library creation used PCR. TCRdb shows the sequencer as Illumina HiSeq 2500. TCR library preparation used molecular barcoding, with unique molecular identifiers applied to normalize quantification of the TCRbeta repertoire. The public sequencing data were trimmed at Q25 with fastp and processed into clonotypes with MiXCR by TCRdb, which kept only in-frame beta chains. A single entry per CDR3 protein holds the most common genes and DNA from its merged rows. The sample records 330,000 or so distinct CDR3 sequences, roughly a tenth of which are singletons. The leading ten clones occupy 7.5% of the sample.

Sample: PBMCs, taken before TCRalphabeta/CD19-depleted stem cell transplant. The receptor source for this set is a boy younger than two with acute myeloid leukemia, due to receive a stem cell transplant.

The chain links TRBV7-6 to TRBJ2-1; 11 nucleotides line up with TRBD1. After removal of 5 bases from V and 7 bases from J, the junction contained 22 bases not matched to a gene. This CDR3 has 20 residues. Per the germline V gene, CDR1 is SGHVS and CDR2 is FNYEAQ. CDR3 nucleotides: TGTGCCAGCAGCCTAATGGACAGGGGGCTTCGCGGGAGGTATCAGAATGAGCAGTTCTTC. It codes for CASSLMDRGLRGRYQNEQFF.

Turning to this clonotype: This could be a read error, since a much larger clone is one nucleotide away. This is likely a read error, given that the CDR3 carries no conserved phenylalanine or tryptophan at its end. The limits of the CDR3 on the DNA are not certain, so only TCRdb's listed CDR3 is given. The chain couples TRBV7-2 to TRBJ2-7; the D call in the table, TRBD1, was not verified against the DNA. Counting both end residues, the CDR3 totals 13 amino acids. The germline V gene encodes CDR1 SGHTA and CDR2 FQGNSA. The chain's CDR3 is CASSLAGTAFGYI.

This clonotype was found many times. The V call is TRBV11-1, the J call TRBJ1-3, with D perhaps TRBD1 (5 bases). Germline V CDR1 and CDR2: SGHAT, FQDESV (reference sequence). The V end was cut by 5 bases, the J end by 7 bases, with 12 bases between. The CDR3 spans 13 residues. The CDR3 protein is CASSVGTANTIYF. CDR3 DNA: TGTGCCAGCAGCGTCGGGACTGCTAACACCATATATTTT.

Note on this clonotype: This may be a read error: a much more frequent sequence differs by one nucleotide. CDR3: CTSSYVGGGADTQYF. In DNA, the CDR3 is TGTACCAGCAGTTACGTGGGCGGAGGTGCAGATACGCAGTATTTT. V is TRBV6-2 or TRBV6-3 and J is TRBJ2-3; D might be TRBD2 (5 bases). Germline-derived CDR1 and CDR2 are MNHEY and SVGEGT. CDR3 length: 15 residues.

On this clonotype: This clone may be a read error of a much larger clone one base away. This chain joins TRBV28 and TRBJ2-5; 8 nucleotides match TRBD2. CDR3 length: 12 residues. Germline-derived CDR1 and CDR2 are MDHEN and SYDVKM. This CDR3 is CDSAGTRRTQYF. CDR3 bases: TGTGACAGCGCTGGGACTAGAAGGACCCAGTACTTC.

The sample holds a few counts of this clonotype. V is TRBV6-5 and J is TRBJ2-7; tentatively, D is TRBD1 or TRBD2 (5 bases each). Germline V gene sequence: CDR1 MNHEY, CDR2 SVGAGI. Trimming pared 0 bases from V and 6 bases from J, leaving 18 bases between. The CDR3 spans 16 residues. CDR3 region: CASSYSRGPSMGEQYF. As DNA, the CDR3 is TGTGCCAGCAGTTACTCGAGGGGCCCCTCGATGGGCGAGCAGTACTTC.

This clonotype was seen at least ten times. The chain carries TRBV5-5 and TRBJ2-3, with D possibly being TRBD2 (5 bases). This CDR3 has 16 amino acids. CDR1 SGHKS and CDR2 YYEKEE come from the germline V gene (reference sequence). Trimming took off 0 bases at V and 1 base at J, with 12 bases between the two ends. CDR3 bases: TGTGCCAGCAGCTTGGCGAGGAGGCAGGGCACAGATACGCAGTATTTT. Protein: CASSLARRQGTDTQYF.

This clonotype has a count of ten or more. The genes are TRBV12-3 or TRBV12-4 and TRBJ2-4; perhaps TRBD1 as D (6 bases). Trimming removed 3 bases from V and 0 bases from J, with 12 bases in between. This CDR3 is built from 16 residues. CDR3 sequence: CASSFRDTLAKNIQYF. The CDR3 DNA reads TGTGCCAGCAGTTTCAGGGACACCCTAGCCAAAAACATTCAGTACTTC.

The V and J genes are TRBV28 and TRBJ2-3; 7 bases line up with TRBD2. J gave up 13 bases and V 6 bases, and 16 bases lay outside the gene matches. The CDR3 consists of 14 residues. Germline-derived CDR1 and CDR2 are MDHEN and SYDVKM. The CDR3 bases are TGTGCCAGCAGAACATCCCCGGGACTACTCTATGAGTATTTT. This codes for CASRTSPGLLYEYF.

In this sample, this clonotype turned up many times. The rearrangement joins TRBV5-1 to TRBJ2-7; 8 bases are a match to TRBD1. CDR3 length equals 16 residues. Germline V lookup: CDR1 SGHRS, CDR2 YFSETQ. V dropped 1 base and J dropped 0; count of bases not matched to a gene: 6. The CDR3 loop is CASSLPSDRDSYEQYF. CDR3 nucleotides: TGCGCCAGCAGCTTGCCCTCGGACAGGGACTCCTACGAGCAGTACTTC.

This clonotype was seen a few times. The chain links TRBV12-3 or TRBV12-4 to TRBJ2-1; D is perhaps TRBD1 (6 bases). The CDR3 runs 13 residues. V shed 5 bases and J shed 8 bases, with 13 bases lying between them. Here the CDR3 reads CASSINRVYEQFF. The DNA of the CDR3 is TGTGCCAGCAGTATAAACAGGGTCTATGAGCAGTTCTTC.

In its sample, this clonotype was seen many times. The chain has TRBV7-3 and TRBJ2-2; perhaps D is TRBD1 or TRBD2 (5 bases each). Germline CDR1 reads SGHTA; CDR2 reads FQGTGA. The CDR3 contains 16 residues. V lost 2 bases, J lost 5 bases, and 15 bases lay in between. CDR3 nucleotide sequence: TGTGCCAGCAGCTTACCCGGGGCCCAAGCAACCGGGGAGCTGTTTTTT. This encodes CASSLPGAQATGELFF.

This clonotype was detected a few times. CDR3 in amino acids: CASSLGGSSGRYEQFF. CDR3 coding DNA: TGTGCCAGCAGCTTAGGAGGTTCTAGCGGGAGGTACGAGCAGTTCTTC. V gene TRBV7-2 combines with J gene TRBJ2-1; TRBD2 matches at 11 bases. CDR1 and CDR2 from the germline V gene are SGHTA and FQGNSA. Losses at the gene ends were 1 base for V and 10 bases for J; bases not matched to a gene: 9. The CDR3 runs to 16 residues. Drawing the rest from reference TRBV7-2 and TRBJ2-1, the complete variable domain is GAGVSQSPSNKVTEKGKDVELRCDPISGHTALYWYRQSLGQGLEFLIYFQGNSAPDKSGLPSDRFSAERTGGSVSTLTIQRTQQEDSAVYLCASSLGGSSGRYEQFFGPGTRLTVL.

This clonotype appeared many times. The V gene is TRBV9, the J gene TRBJ2-1, with D perhaps matching TRBD1 or TRBD2 (5 bases each). There are 16 residues in the CDR3. V shed 2 bases and J shed 0 bases, with 12 bases lying between them. Germline V gene data show CDR1 as SGDLS and CDR2 as YYNGEE. DNA for the CDR3: TGTGCCAGCAGCGTGGGACCGCGGTTCTCCTACAATGAGCAGTTCTTC. This sequence encodes CASSVGPRFSYNEQFF.

The rearrangement uses TRBV12-3 or TRBV12-4 and TRBJ2-1, with D possibly matching TRBD2 (7 bases). Trimming took off 5 bases at V and 1 base at J, with 24 bases between the two ends. The CDR3 runs 19 residues. For the CDR3, the DNA is TGTGCCAGCAGTCACCCCGTGGTGCGGGGGCCCCTTTCCTACAATGAGCAGTTCTTC. Translation: CASSHPVVRGPLSYNEQFF.

This clonotype was picked up a small number of times. The V call is TRBV7-3, the J call TRBJ2-1; 14 bases are shared with TRBD2. The CDR3 consists of 19 residues. Germline V gene data show CDR1 as SGHTA and CDR2 as FQGTGA. Trimming took 1 base from V and 0 from J; bases not matched to a gene: 5. The CDR3 loop reads CASSLSGGTSGSSYNEQFF. CDR3 sequence (DNA): TGTGCCAGCAGCTTAAGTGGGGGGACTAGCGGGAGCTCCTACAATGAGCAGTTCTTC.

The sample holds many counts of this clonotype. The rearrangement links TRBV7-2 to TRBJ2-7; 14 nucleotides match TRBD2. The CDR3 is 15 residues long. The germline CDR1 and CDR2 sequences are SGHTA and FQGNSA. Germline trimming cut 5 bases from V and 3 bases from J; bases unmatched to any gene: 3. The CDR3 loop is CASSPTSGGVYEQYF. CDR3 DNA sequence: TGTGCCAGCAGCCCGACTAGCGGGGGGGTCTACGAGCAGTACTTC. Using reference TRBV7-2 and TRBJ2-7 for the parts outside the CDR3, the full variable domain is GAGVSQSPSNKVTEKGKDVELRCDPISGHTALYWYRQSLGQGLEFLIYFQGNSAPDKSGLPSDRFSAERTGGSVSTLTIQRTQQEDSAVYLCASSPTSGGVYEQYFGPGTRLTVT.

This chain uses TRBV27 with TRBJ1-1; D not resolved. Trimming shortened V by 3 bases and J by 1 base, and 9 bases separated the two germline ends. Per germline, CDR1 MNHEY and CDR2 SMNVEV (reference sequence). CDR3 length: 14 residues. CDR3 amino acids: CASSFLVGNTEAFF. In DNA, the CDR3 is TGTGCCAGCAGTTTCTTGGTCGGGAACACTGAAGCTTTCTTT.

This clonotype was seen repeatedly, ten times or more. The chain is built from TRBV4-1 and TRBJ1-2; possible D gene TRBD1, 5 bases. The CDR3 contains 14 residues. V was shortened by 4 bases and J by 0 bases, with 9 bases between the two germline ends. CDR1 is MGHRA, CDR2 YSYEKL, per germline. The DNA of the CDR3 is TGCGCCAGCAGCCTCCGACAGCCTAACTATGGCTACACCTTC. Amino acid sequence: CASSLRQPNYGYTF.

This chain joins TRBV18 and TRBJ1-3; tentative D call: TRBD1 (6 bases). Trimming took off 3 bases at V and 0 bases at J, with 12 bases between the two ends. CDR1 is KGHSH, CDR2 LQKENI, per germline. This CDR3 has 16 residues. The CDR3 protein is CASSPMDSASGNTIYF. In nucleotides, the CDR3 is TGTGCCAGCTCACCTATGGACAGTGCCTCTGGAAACACCATATATTTT.